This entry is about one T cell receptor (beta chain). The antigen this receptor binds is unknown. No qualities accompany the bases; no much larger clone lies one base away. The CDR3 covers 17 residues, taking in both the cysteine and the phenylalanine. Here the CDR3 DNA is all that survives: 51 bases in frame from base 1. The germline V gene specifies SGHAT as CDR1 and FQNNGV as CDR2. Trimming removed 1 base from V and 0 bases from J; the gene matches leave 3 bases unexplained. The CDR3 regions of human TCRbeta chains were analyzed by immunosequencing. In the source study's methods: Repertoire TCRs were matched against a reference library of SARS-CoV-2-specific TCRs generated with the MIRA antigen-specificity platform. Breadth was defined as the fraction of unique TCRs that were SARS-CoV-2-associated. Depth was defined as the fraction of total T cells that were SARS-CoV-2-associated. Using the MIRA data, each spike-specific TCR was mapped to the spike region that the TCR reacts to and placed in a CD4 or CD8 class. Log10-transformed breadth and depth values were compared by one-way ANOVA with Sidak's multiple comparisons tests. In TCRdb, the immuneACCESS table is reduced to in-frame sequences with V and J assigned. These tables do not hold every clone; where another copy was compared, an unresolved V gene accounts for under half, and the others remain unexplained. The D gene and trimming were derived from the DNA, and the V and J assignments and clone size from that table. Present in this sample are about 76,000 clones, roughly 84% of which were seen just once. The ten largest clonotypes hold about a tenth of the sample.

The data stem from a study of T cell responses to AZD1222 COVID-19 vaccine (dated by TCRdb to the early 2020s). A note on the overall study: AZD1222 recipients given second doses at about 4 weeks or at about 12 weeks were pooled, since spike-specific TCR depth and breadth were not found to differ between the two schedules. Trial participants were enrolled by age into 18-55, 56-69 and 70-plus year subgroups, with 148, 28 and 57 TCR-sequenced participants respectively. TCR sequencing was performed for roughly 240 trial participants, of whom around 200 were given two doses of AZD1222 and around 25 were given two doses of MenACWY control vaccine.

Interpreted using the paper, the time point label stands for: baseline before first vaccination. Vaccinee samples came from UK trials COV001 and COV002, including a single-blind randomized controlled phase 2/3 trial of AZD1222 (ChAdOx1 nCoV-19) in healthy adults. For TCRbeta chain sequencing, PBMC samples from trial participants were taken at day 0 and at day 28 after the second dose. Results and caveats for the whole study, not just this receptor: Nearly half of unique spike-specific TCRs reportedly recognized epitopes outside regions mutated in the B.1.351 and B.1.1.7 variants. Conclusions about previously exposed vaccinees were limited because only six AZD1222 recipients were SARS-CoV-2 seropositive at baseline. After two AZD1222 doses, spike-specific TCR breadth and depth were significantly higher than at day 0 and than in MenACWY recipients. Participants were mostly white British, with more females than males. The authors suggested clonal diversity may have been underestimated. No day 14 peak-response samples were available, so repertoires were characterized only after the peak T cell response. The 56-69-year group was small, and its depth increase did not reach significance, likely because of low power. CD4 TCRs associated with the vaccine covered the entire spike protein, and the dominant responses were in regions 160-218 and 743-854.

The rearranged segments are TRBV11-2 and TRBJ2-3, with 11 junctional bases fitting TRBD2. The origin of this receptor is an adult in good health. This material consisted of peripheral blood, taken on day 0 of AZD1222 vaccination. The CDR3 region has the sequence CASSLVTSGVSTDTQYF. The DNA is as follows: TGTGCCAGCAGCTTAGTGACTAGCGGGGTTAGCACAGATACGCAGTATTTT.